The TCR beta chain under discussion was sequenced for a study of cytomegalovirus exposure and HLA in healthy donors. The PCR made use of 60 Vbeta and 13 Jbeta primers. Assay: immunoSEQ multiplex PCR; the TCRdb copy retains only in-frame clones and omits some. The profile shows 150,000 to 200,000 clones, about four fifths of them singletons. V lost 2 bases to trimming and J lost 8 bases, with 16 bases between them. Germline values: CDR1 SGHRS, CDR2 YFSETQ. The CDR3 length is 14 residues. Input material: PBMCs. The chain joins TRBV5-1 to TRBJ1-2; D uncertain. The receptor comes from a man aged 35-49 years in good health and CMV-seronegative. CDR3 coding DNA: TGCGCCAGCAGCTTATCGTCGGTAGAGAGAGGCTACACCTTC. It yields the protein CASSLSSVERGYTF.